This is a list of T cell receptor beta chains from one sample in a study of CD8 T cells in Susac syndrome. TCRdb redid the calling of the immunoSEQ multiplex PCR reads with MiXCR, one entry per CDR3 protein. The profile shows 100,000 to 150,000 distinct CDR3 sequences, approximately 96% of them singletons. The specimen was CD4+ T cells from PBMCs. Source of these receptors: a human donor in good health. The CDR3 runs from the conserved cysteine through the conserved F or W. The D gene is left open where the match is weak. Not all rows give a size; the values are once, few, many and, for expanded clones, a class.

clone_size: NA
v_call: TRBV7-2
d_call: NA
j_call: TRBJ2-7
cdr3_aa: CASSRLIYEQYF
cdr3_nt: TGTGCCAGCAGCCGTCTTATCTACGAGCAGTACTTC

clone_size: NA
v_call: TRBV6-7
d_call: TRBD1
j_call: TRBJ1-2
cdr3_aa: CASSYCGTGCGYTF
cdr3_nt: TGTGCCAGCAGTTACTGCGGGACAGGGTGTGGCTACACCTTC

clone_size: NA
v_call: TRBV29-1
d_call: TRBD1
j_call: TRBJ1-4
cdr3_aa: CSVLDRTTNEKLFF
cdr3_nt: TGCAGCGTTCTGGACAGGACAACTAATGAAAAACTGTTTTTT

clone_size: NA
v_call: TRBV10-2
d_call: NA
j_call: TRBJ1-1
cdr3_aa: CASSTRASGAFF
cdr3_nt: TGCGCCAGCAGCACCAGGGCTTCGGGAGCTTTCTTT

clone_size: once
v_call: TRBV6-2/TRBV6-3
d_call: NA
j_call: TRBJ2-2
cdr3_aa: CASALANTGELFF
cdr3_nt: TGTGCCAGCGCCTTGGCTAACACCGGGGAGCTGTTTTTT

clone_size: NA
v_call: TRBV20-1
d_call: NA
j_call: TRBJ1-2
cdr3_aa: CSARASGTYGYTF
cdr3_nt: TGCAGTGCTAGGGCATCCGGGACCTATGGCTACACCTTC

clone_size: NA
v_call: TRBV7-9
d_call: NA
j_call: TRBJ2-7
cdr3_aa: CASTEQGDSYEQYF
cdr3_nt: TGTGCCAGCACCGAGCAAGGGGACTCCTACGAGCAGTACTTC

clone_size: NA
v_call: TRBV5-6
d_call: TRBD2
j_call: TRBJ2-4
cdr3_aa: CASSLSGRAMNIQYF
cdr3_nt: TGTGCCAGCAGCCTTAGCGGGAGGGCGATGAACATTCAGTACTTC

clone_size: NA
v_call: TRBV5-6
d_call: NA
j_call: TRBJ1-1
cdr3_aa: CASSLGRGQVNTEAFF
cdr3_nt: TGTGCCAGCAGCTTGGGTCGGGGTCAGGTGAACACTGAAGCTTTCTTT

clone_size: few
v_call: TRBV6-2/TRBV6-3
d_call: NA
j_call: TRBJ2-7
cdr3_aa: CASSYGPMREELHEQYF
cdr3_nt: TGTGCCAGCAGCTACGGGCCTATGAGGGAGGAATTGCACGAGCAGTACTTC

clone_size: NA
v_call: TRBV28
d_call: NA
j_call: TRBJ2-2
cdr3_aa: CASTRWTSNTGELFF
cdr3_nt: TGTGCCAGCACCAGGTGGACTTCGAACACCGGGGAGCTGTTTTTT

clone_size: NA
v_call: TRBV6-5
d_call: NA
j_call: TRBJ1-1
cdr3_aa: CASRSSGGPYTEAFF
cdr3_nt: TGTGCCAGCAGGTCCTCGGGGGGCCCATACACTGAAGCTTTCTTT

clone_size: NA
v_call: TRBV6-5
d_call: NA
j_call: TRBJ1-4
cdr3_aa: CASSYDVNEKLFF
cdr3_nt: TGTGCCAGCAGTTACGATGTTAATGAAAAACTGTTTTTT

clone_size: NA
v_call: TRBV5-1
d_call: NA
j_call: TRBJ2-5
cdr3_aa: CASSPEVETQYF
cdr3_nt: TGCGCCAGCAGCCCGGAGGTGGAGACCCAGTACTTC

clone_size: NA
v_call: TRBV30
d_call: NA
j_call: TRBJ2-1
cdr3_aa: CAWSGLTSGEQFF
cdr3_nt: TGTGCCTGGAGCGGACTGACCAGCGGTGAGCAGTTCTTC

clone_size: NA
v_call: TRBV19
d_call: NA
j_call: TRBJ2-3
cdr3_aa: CASSTGYSTDTQYF
cdr3_nt: TGTGCCAGCTCGACGGGTTATAGCACAGATACGCAGTATTTT

clone_size: few
v_call: TRBV19
d_call: TRBD1
j_call: TRBJ1-5
cdr3_aa: CASSIEGQGSQPQHF
cdr3_nt: TGTGCCAGTAGTATAGAGGGACAGGGGTCTCAGCCCCAGCATTTT

clone_size: once
v_call: TRBV12-5
d_call: NA
j_call: TRBJ2-2
cdr3_aa: CASGSSFQGPGELFF
cdr3_nt: TGTGCTAGTGGTTCCTCCTTCCAGGGCCCCGGGGAGCTGTTTTTT

clone_size: NA
v_call: TRBV25-1
d_call: TRBD1
j_call: TRBJ1-1
cdr3_aa: CASSDDRGPEAFF
cdr3_nt: TGTGCCAGCAGTGACGACAGGGGCCCTGAAGCCTTCTTT

clone_size: NA
v_call: TRBV3-1
d_call: TRBD2
j_call: TRBJ2-1
cdr3_aa: CASSQRLAGAYNEQFF
cdr3_nt: TGTGCCAGCAGTCAAAGACTAGCGGGAGCCTACAATGAGCAGTTCTTC

clone_size: once
v_call: TRBV7-2
d_call: TRBD1
j_call: TRBJ1-1
cdr3_aa: CASSLAVGQGSTEAFF
cdr3_nt: TGTGCCAGCAGCTTAGCAGTGGGACAGGGGAGCACTGAAGCTTTCTTT

clone_size: NA
v_call: TRBV5-1
d_call: NA
j_call: TRBJ2-5
cdr3_aa: CASSLNGIETQYF
cdr3_nt: TGCGCCAGCAGCTTAAACGGGATTGAGACCCAGTACTTC

clone_size: NA
v_call: TRBV29-1
d_call: NA
j_call: TRBJ1-1
cdr3_aa: CSVETQSTEAFF
cdr3_nt: TGCAGCGTTGAAACCCAGTCCACTGAAGCTTTCTTT

clone_size: NA
v_call: TRBV7-9
d_call: TRBD2
j_call: TRBJ2-1
cdr3_aa: CASCATSGSRSGEQFF
cdr3_nt: TGTGCCAGTTGTGCGACTAGCGGGAGTCGGTCGGGTGAGCAGTTCTTC

clone_size: NA
v_call: TRBV20-1
d_call: NA
j_call: TRBJ2-5
cdr3_aa: CSGRIGETQYF
cdr3_nt: TGCAGTGGCAGGATAGGGGAGACCCAGTACTTC

clone_size: NA
v_call: TRBV5-5
d_call: TRBD1
j_call: TRBJ2-5
cdr3_aa: CASSWDRSSLAQYF
cdr3_nt: TGTGCCAGCAGCTGGGACAGGTCCTCCTTGGCCCAGTACTTC

clone_size: once
v_call: TRBV20-1
d_call: NA
j_call: TRBJ2-5
cdr3_aa: CSAPAYATQYF
cdr3_nt: TGCAGTGCCCCAGCGTATGCGACCCAGTACTTC

clone_size: NA
v_call: TRBV2
d_call: NA
j_call: TRBJ2-7
cdr3_aa: CASSEDLMNYEQYF
cdr3_nt: TGTGCCAGCAGTGAAGACTTGATGAACTACGAGCAGTACTTC

clone_size: NA
v_call: TRBV4-3
d_call: TRBD1
j_call: TRBJ1-1
cdr3_aa: CASSQTQGGGTEAFF
cdr3_nt: TGCGCCAGCAGCCAGACACAGGGGGGGGGCACTGAAGCTTTCTTT

clone_size: NA
v_call: TRBV29-1
d_call: TRBD1
j_call: TRBJ1-2
cdr3_aa: CSVEPYRGLGYTF
cdr3_nt: TGCAGCGTTGAACCCTACAGGGGGCTCGGCTACACCTTC

clone_size: few
v_call: TRBV5-1
d_call: NA
j_call: TRBJ1-1
cdr3_aa: CASSLVKGDTEAFF
cdr3_nt: TGCGCCAGCAGCTTGGTTAAGGGCGACACTGAAGCTTTCTTT

clone_size: NA
v_call: TRBV12-3/TRBV12-4
d_call: TRBD1
j_call: TRBJ2-7
cdr3_aa: CASSPTPGQGSYEQYF
cdr3_nt: TGTGCCAGCAGTCCAACTCCGGGACAGGGGTCCTACGAGCAGTACTTC